Only one count was recorded for the clone carrying this T cell receptor (beta chain). The data are from a study of cytomegalovirus exposure and HLA in healthy donors. Study information: Falling in the Caucasian-associated ancestry cluster were 81% of under 450 genotyped donors.

With 6 bases removed from V and 3 bases from J, the gap between germline ends came to 17 bases. The germline V gene encodes CDR1 MRHNA and CDR2 SNTAGT. This CDR3 is 15 amino acids long. PCR employed 60 Vbeta and 13 Jbeta primers. Clones were sequenced by immunoSEQ multiplex PCR, and TCRdb holds only the in-frame ones, with some missing. The sample lists around 71,000 clones, roughly 70% occurring once. The material sequenced was PBMCs. The rearrangement links TRBV6-4 to TRBJ1-1; the D is unclear. The receptor was derived from a male donor in good health and CMV-seropositive. The CDR3 DNA sequence: TGTGCCAGCAGCGTGATTATATGGCGGGACACTGAAGCTTTCTTT. This encodes CASSVIIWRDTEAFF.